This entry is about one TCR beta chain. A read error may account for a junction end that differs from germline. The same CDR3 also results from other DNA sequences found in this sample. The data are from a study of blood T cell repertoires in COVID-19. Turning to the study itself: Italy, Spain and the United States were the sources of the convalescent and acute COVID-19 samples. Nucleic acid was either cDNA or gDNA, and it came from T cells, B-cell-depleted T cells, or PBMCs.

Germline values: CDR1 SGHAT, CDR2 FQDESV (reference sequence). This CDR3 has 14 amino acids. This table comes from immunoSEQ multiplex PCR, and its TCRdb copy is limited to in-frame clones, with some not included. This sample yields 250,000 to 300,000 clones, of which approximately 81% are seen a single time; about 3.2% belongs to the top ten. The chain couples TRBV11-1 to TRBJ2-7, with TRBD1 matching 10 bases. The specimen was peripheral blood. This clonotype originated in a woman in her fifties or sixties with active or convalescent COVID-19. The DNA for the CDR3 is TGTGCCAGCAGTCGGGGACAGGGGATTAACGAACAGTACTTC. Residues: CASSRGQGINEQYF.